Listed below are T cell receptor beta chains from one sample, sequenced in a study of blood T cell repertoires in COVID-19. Here immunoSEQ multiplex PCR was the method, and the copy in TCRdb shows in-frame clones only, minus some. The sample contains about 350,000 clones, approximately 89% of which appear only once. Sequencing was carried out using peripheral blood. The receptors originated from a woman aged 55-69 years with COVID-19, enrolled during active disease. Both conserved end residues are part of each CDR3. The D gene is left open where the match is weak. Clone size is given for some rows only: seen once, a few or many times, or a class if the clone is expanded.

few	TRBV7-6	TRBJ1-1	TRBD1	TGTGCCAGCAGCGCCGGGACAGAGAGGGTGACTGAAGCTTTCTTT	CASSAGTERVTEAFF
NA	TRBV7-9	TRBJ2-2	TRBD1	TGTGCCAGCAGCACCATGACAGGGCGCAACACCGGGGAGCTGTTTTTT	CASSTMTGRNTGELFF
few	TRBV28	TRBJ2-7	TRBD1	TGTGCCAGCAGTTCCCGAGGGGGACAGAGCTCCTACGAGCAGTACTTC	CASSSRGGQSSYEQYF
NA	TRBV6-5	TRBJ1-1	NA	TGTGCCAGCAGTTACGGAGACAGGCTGGGGACTGAAGCTTTCTTT	CASSYGDRLGTEAFF
NA	TRBV6-5	TRBJ1-4	NA	TGTGCCAGCAGTTACGGGGGGGGGCTGGGTGAAAAACTGTTTTTT	CASSYGGGLGEKLFF
NA	TRBV27	TRBJ1-6	NA	TGTGCCAGCAGTACGCTGACAAGCTCACCCCTCCACTTT	CASSTLTSSPLHF
NA	TRBV5-6	TRBJ1-1	TRBD1	TGTGCCAGCAGCTTCGGACAGGGGCCCTCCCGAACTTTCTTT	CASSFGQGPSRTFF
NA	TRBV5-1	TRBJ2-2	TRBD1	TGCGCCAGCAGACCGGGACAGGGGGCAACCGGGGAGCTGTTTTTT	CASRPGQGATGELFF
NA	TRBV5-1	TRBJ2-5	TRBD2	TGCGCCAGCAGCTTGTCGGCCCCGGGGGGGCCTCCGGAGACCCAGTACTTC	CASSLSAPGGPPETQYF
NA	TRBV5-1	TRBJ2-2	NA	TGCGCCAGCAGCTTGGACAGGGTGAACACCGGGGAGCTGTTTTTT	CASSLDRVNTGELFF
NA	TRBV15	TRBJ2-3	NA	TGTGCCACCAGCAACGTGCAGGGAAGGCAGGATACGCAGTATTTT	CATSNVQGRQDTQYF
NA	TRBV10-2	TRBJ2-3	TRBD2	TGCGCCAGCAGAGCGGGACTAGCGGGCACAGATACGCAGTATTTT	CASRAGLAGTDTQYF
once	TRBV6-5	TRBJ2-1	NA	TGTGCCAGCAGCCATGACACATACAATGAGCAGTTCTTC	CASSHDTYNEQFF
NA	TRBV27	TRBJ2-7	NA	TGTGCCAGCAGTTTTCAGGGCCCCCACGAGCAGTACTTC	CASSFQGPHEQYF
few	TRBV7-3	TRBJ1-2	NA	TGTGCCAGCAGCCCCCGGGATGATACCGGGGCTAACTATGGCTACACCTTC	CASSPRDDTGANYGYTF
NA	TRBV28	TRBJ1-3	NA	TGTGCCAGCAGTTTAGAGAACACCATATATTTT	CASSLENTIYF
NA	TRBV7-6	TRBJ1-5	NA	TGTGCCAGCAGCTTATCTCCAGGGTCTAGCAATCAGCCCCAGCATTTT	CASSLSPGSSNQPQHF
NA	TRBV6-5	TRBJ1-5	NA	TGTGCCACCCGGGGGGCATATAGCAATCAGCCCCAGCATTTT	CATRGAYSNQPQHF
NA	TRBV18	TRBJ2-3	NA	TGTGCCAGCTCACCGCGAGAGACAGATACGCAGTATTTT	CASSPRETDTQYF
NA	TRBV25-1	TRBJ2-7	NA	TGTGCCAGCAGTGAATACGGGACACAGAACGGCGAGCAGTACTTC	CASSEYGTQNGEQYF
NA	TRBV5-6	TRBJ2-2	TRBD1	TGTGCCAGCAGCTTGACAGGGGTGCGGATCGGGGAGCTGTTTTTT	CASSLTGVRIGELFF
NA	TRBV7-9	TRBJ2-7	NA	TGTGCCAGCAGCTTAAGGGGTTACGAGCAGTACTTC	CASSLRGYEQYF
NA	TRBV2	TRBJ2-7	NA	TGTGCCAGCAAGGGGTGGAGCTCCTACGAGCAGTACTTC	CASKGWSSYEQYF
NA	TRBV10-1	TRBJ1-6	TRBD1	TGCGCCAGCCGGGACAGGGAAAAATCGAATTCACCCCTCCACTTT	CASRDREKSNSPLHF
many	TRBV2	TRBJ2-2	TRBD2	TGTGCCAGCAGTGAGACTAGCGGGGGGGACACCGGGGAGCTGTTTTTT	CASSETSGGDTGELFF
NA	TRBV7-6	TRBJ1-4	NA	TGTGCCAGCAGCCTATCCTCGGGAGAACAACTGAATGAAAAACTGTTTTTT	CASSLSSGEQLNEKLFF
NA	TRBV19	TRBJ1-1	NA	TGTGCCAGTAGTCTCAGCGGGTGGGACACTGAAGCTTTCTTT	CASSLSGWDTEAFF
NA	TRBV4-1	TRBJ2-3	TRBD2	TGCGCCAGCAGCCAGCCTCTAGCGGGGGGAGCAGATACGCAGTATTTT	CASSQPLAGGADTQYF
NA	TRBV5-1	TRBJ2-7	TRBD1	TGCGCCAGCTCTACCTCAGGGGGAAACACCTACGAGCAGTACTTC	CASSTSGGNTYEQYF
NA	TRBV3-1/TRBV3-2	TRBJ1-2	NA	TGTGCCAGCAGCCAAGTTTTCGTCGGCTACACCTTC	CASSQVFVGYTF
NA	TRBV29-1	TRBJ1-2	TRBD1	TGCAGCGTCGGGACAGGGTACTATGGCTACACCTTC	CSVGTGYYGYTF
NA	TRBV3-1/TRBV3-2	TRBJ2-1	NA	TGTGCCAGCAGCATGTACTTCGGGAATGAGCAGTTCTTC	CASSMYFGNEQFF
once	TRBV19	TRBJ1-1	TRBD1	TGTGCCAGCCGGGACAGGGGGTGGACGAACACTGAAGCTTTCTTT	CASRDRGWTNTEAFF
NA	TRBV3-1/TRBV3-2	TRBJ2-1	TRBD2	TGTGCCAGCAGCCAAACAACCCTAGCGGGGGTGAGCAATGAGCAGTTCTTC	CASSQTTLAGVSNEQFF
once	TRBV28	TRBJ1-2	NA	TGTGCCAGTGTTAAGGGGGTTATTGGCTACACCTTC	CASVKGVIGYTF
NA	TRBV18	TRBJ1-4	TRBD1	TGTGCCAGCTCACCCGGGACAGGGCGCGAAAAACTGTTTTTT	CASSPGTGREKLFF
NA	TRBV6-5	TRBJ2-1	TRBD2	TGTGCCAGCAAAGTAGCGGGGGGCCCGAATTATGGGCAGTTCTTC	CASKVAGGPNYGQFF
NA	TRBV2	TRBJ2-2	TRBD2	TGTGCCAGCAGTGTTGCGGGGGGCGGTACCGGGGAGCTGTTTTTT	CASSVAGGGTGELFF
few	TRBV5-5	TRBJ1-2	NA	TGTGCCAGCAGCTTGGCGGGAGGACCTTATGGCTACACCTTC	CASSLAGGPYGYTF
NA	TRBV15	TRBJ1-6	NA	TGTGCCACCAGAAATGCGTATAATTCACCCCTCCACTTT	CATRNAYNSPLHF
NA	TRBV29-1	TRBJ2-7	TRBD1	TGCAGCGTGGGGACAGGGGAGAGGTCCTACGAGCAGTACTTC	CSVGTGERSYEQYF
NA	TRBV6-5	TRBJ1-3	NA	TGTGCCAGCAGCCTACACGGGACACCCGGAAACACCATATATTTT	CASSLHGTPGNTIYF
few	TRBV7-3	TRBJ1-6	TRBD1	TGTGCCAGCAGCTTAAGTTCACAGGGGAGTTCACCCCTCCACTTT	CASSLSSQGSSPLHF
NA	TRBV5-1	TRBJ1-1	TRBD1	TGCGCCAGCAGCCGGGGACAGATGAACACTGAAGCTTTCTTT	CASSRGQMNTEAFF
NA	TRBV4-2	TRBJ2-2	TRBD2	TGTGCCAGCAGCCAAGGGCTTGCGGGGGGGGACACCGGGGAGCTGTTTTTT	CASSQGLAGGDTGELFF